Shown below are 11 T cell receptor beta chains from a single sample sequenced in a study of cytomegalovirus exposure and HLA in healthy donors. This PCR relied on a set of 60 Vbeta primers and 13 Jbeta primers. Clones were read by immunoSEQ multiplex PCR, and TCRdb kept only the in-frame ones, dropping some. The sample table includes some 200,000 clones. The sample was PBMCs. These receptors originate from a woman aged 18-29 years in good health and CMV-seropositive.

V usage is TRBV4-2 and J usage is TRBJ2-7; 12 bases agree with TRBD2. Germline CDR1 reads LGHNA; CDR2 reads YNFKEQ. Germline trimming cut 3 bases from V and 5 bases from J; bases unmatched to any gene: 8. This CDR3 has 16 amino acids. The CDR3 here is CASSQTGLAGEDEQYF. The CDR3, as DNA: TGTGCCAGCAGCCAGACGGGACTAGCGGGTGAGGACGAGCAGTACTTC.

CDR3 in amino acids: CASSRTVSSGGSYEQYF. Here the CDR3 DNA reads TGCGCCAGCAGCCGGACAGTTTCCTCGGGGGGCTCCTACGAGCAGTACTTC. The chain employs TRBV5-1 and TRBJ2-7; possibly TRBD2 for D (7 bases). The CDR3 is 17 residues long. Trimming removed 4 bases at V and 0 bases at J, with 20 bases between. Germline V gene sequence: CDR1 SGHRS, CDR2 YFSETQ.

The chain is built from TRBV21-1 and TRBJ2-1; the table assigns TRBD1, which was not confirmed against the DNA. TRBV21-1 is noted as a pseudogene. The CDR3 loop spans 14 amino acids. The CDR3 DNA reads TGTGCCAGCAGCAAAGTGGACAGCTACAATGAGCAGTTCTTC. The encoded protein is CASSKVDSYNEQFF.

The J gene is TRBJ2-2, the V gene TRBV5-4; possibly TRBD2 for D (5 bases). V gave up 0 bases and J gave up 4 bases, with 10 bases separating them. In germline, CDR1 is SGHNT, CDR2 YYREEE (reference sequence). The CDR3 totals 15 residues. CDR3: CASSLGGKGTGELFF. CDR3 bases: TGTGCCAGCAGCTTGGGAGGGAAGGGCACCGGGGAGCTGTTTTTT.

The CDR3 sequence: CASSPQTRGPQDKQYF. The CDR3 DNA reads TGTGCCAGCAGCCCCCAGACTAGAGGCCCCCAGGATAAGCAGTACTTC. The chain links TRBV11-2 to TRBJ2-7; D possibly corresponds to TRBD2 (6 bases). Germline V gene lookup returns CDR1 SGHAT and CDR2 FQNNGV. V was trimmed by 5 bases and J by 8 bases, leaving 25 bases between them. CDR3 length equals 16 residues.

The V gene is TRBV27, the J gene TRBJ2-7; a possible D gene is TRBD1 (5 bases). The germline CDR1 and CDR2 sequences are MNHEY and SMNVEV (reference sequence). Trimming left V 2 bases short and J 5 bases short, with 13 bases between. CDR3 size: 14 residues. The CDR3 sequence: CASSLQGRFHEQYF. CDR3 coding DNA: TGTGCCAGCAGTTTACAGGGTAGGTTCCACGAGCAGTACTTC.

The rearrangement uses TRBV5-1 and TRBJ1-2; 10 bases line up with TRBD1. The V gene's germline CDR1 is SGHRS and CDR2 YFSETQ. The CDR3 is 12 residues long. V was clipped by 4 bases and J by 14 bases; unmatched bases: 8. The chain's CDR3 is CASSPAGTGETF. CDR3 DNA: TGCGCCAGCAGCCCGGCGGGGACAGGGGAAACCTTC.

The chain has TRBV5-4 and TRBJ1-4; TRBD1 is a possible D gene (5 bases). The V and J ends lost 3 bases and 8 bases respectively, with 14 bases between them. Per germline, CDR1 SGHNT and CDR2 YYREEE (reference sequence). This CDR3 contains 14 residues. CDR3 region: CASSSEGLGEKLFF. The CDR3, as DNA: TGTGCCAGCAGCTCGGAGGGGCTCGGCGAAAAACTGTTTTTT.

This sequence joins TRBV6-6 and TRBJ2-7, with TRBD2 as a possible D gene (5 bases). The germline V and J ends were trimmed by 6 bases and 3 bases, with 15 bases remaining between them. The CDR3 is 14 amino acids. The germline gives CDR1 MNHNY, CDR2 SVGAGI (reference sequence). DNA of the CDR3: TGTGCCAGCAGCCTGGCGGGCACTAACTACGAGCAGTACTTC. Translated, it gives CASSLAGTNYEQYF.

The V gene is TRBV30, the J gene TRBJ1-5; D may be TRBD1 (6 bases). V was clipped by 1 base and J by 5 bases, with 9 bases between them. CDR3 length: 13 residues. The germline CDR1 and CDR2 sequences are GTSNPN and SVGIG (reference sequence). The CDR3 reads CAWSAGDYQPQHF. The CDR3 nucleotides are TGTGCCTGGAGTGCAGGGGATTATCAGCCCCAGCATTTT.

The chain carries TRBV7-7 and TRBJ2-1; D gene ambiguous. The germline V gene has CDR1 SSHAT and CDR2 FNYEAQ (reference sequence). This CDR3 contains 15 residues. V lost 0 bases, J lost 6 bases, and 12 bases lay in between. The CDR3 here is CASSLAAAKVNEQFF. The DNA for the CDR3 is TGTGCCAGCAGCTTAGCGGCGGCTAAGGTCAATGAGCAGTTCTTC.